Each of the 3 T cell receptor beta chains below was sequenced from the same sample in a study of blood T cell repertoires in COVID-19. The data were produced by immunoSEQ multiplex PCR, yet TCRdb's version contains in-frame clones alone and is incomplete. The table shows over 450,000 clones, with around 90% occurring only once. The sequenced sample consisted of peripheral blood. These receptors all stem from a woman in her forties or fifties with COVID-19, enrolled during active disease.

The chain combines TRBV6-2 or TRBV6-3 with TRBJ1-2; 9 nucleotides align to TRBD1. Germline assignment: CDR1 MNHEY and CDR2 SVGEGT. The J segment lost 8 bases and the V segment lost 6 bases, leaving 7 bases of the junction unmatched. The CDR3 contains 13 residues. This CDR3 is CASSLDRGQGYTF. In nucleotides, the CDR3 is TGTGCCAGCAGCCTGGACAGGGGACAGGGCTACACCTTC.

The chain joins TRBV6-1 to TRBJ2-3; 8 bases are a match to TRBD2. Trimming at V came to 2 bases and at J to 4 bases, leaving 5 bases not matched to a gene. This CDR3 is 15 amino acids long. The germline CDR1 and CDR2 sequences are MNHNS and SASEGT. Written as DNA, the CDR3 is TGTGCCAGCAGTGAACTAGCGGGTAGGGCAGATACGCAGTATTTT. Amino acid sequence: CASSELAGRADTQYF.

The chain recombines TRBV27 with TRBJ2-7; weak D call: TRBD1 (6 bases). The CDR3 runs 15 residues. Germline CDR1 reads MNHEY; CDR2 reads SMNVEV (reference sequence). V was clipped by 5 bases and J by 3 bases, with 17 bases between them. The CDR3, as DNA: TGTGCCAGCAGTGCCGGGCAGGGGCAGTTCTACGAGCAGTACTTC. This translates into CASSAGQGQFYEQYF.